This TCR beta chain comes out of a study of CD8+ T cells in alopecia areata (dated by TCRdb to 2017 to 2018). For the wider study: To study T cell clonal expansion in alopecia areata, the researchers applied high-throughput TCRbeta sequencing to both the C3H/HeJ mouse model and human patients. On the human side, TCRbeta sequencing was run on scalp tissue and on sorted CD4+ and CD8+ peripheral blood T cells from healthy controls and from alopecia areata patients with either patchy or totalis/universalis disease. Clonality in the scalp was compared among normal scalp (n=4), patchy alopecia areata scalp (n=8), and alopecia totalis/universalis scalp (n=8). RNA came from the PAXgene miRNA kit for fixed scalp, the miRNeasy kit for PBMCs, and the RNeasy kit for mouse skin. Amplification of TCRbeta CDR3 regions was done by immunoSEQ multiplex PCR using 35 Vbeta forward primers and 13 Jbeta reverse primers. Study-wide conclusions, independent of this receptor: Compared with normal scalp, lesional scalp, particularly in alopecia totalis/universalis, had higher clonality and more expanded CD8+ clones, which suggests antigenic drive. Scalp TCR repertoire analysis is complicated because resident alphabeta T cells in normal human skin are also sequenced, whereas mouse skin is dominated by gammadelta T cells. Shared TCR sequences between patients were less evident than in mice, which may be partly attributable to HLA diversity in the patient population.

PBMCs were isolated by density centrifugation and stained for CD3, CD4 and CD8, after which CD4+ and CD8+ T cells were sorted on a FACSAria. Scalp biopsies and blood samples were obtained from unaffected controls. As regards this clone: Its antigen specificity is not known. Base qualities are not provided; no much larger clone lies one nucleotide away.

The CDR3 spans 12 residues, from the cysteine through the phenylalanine. Kept here is only the CDR3 DNA, which spans 36 bases and is read in frame from base 1. The germline V gene encodes CDR1 SQVTM and CDR2 ANQGSEA. A distance of 15 bases separates the germline ends of V and J, which lose 6 bases and 7 bases respectively. Library method: the immunoSEQ multiplex PCR assay. To provide template for TCR sequencing, every sample had RNA extracted and reverse transcribed into cDNA. First-strand cDNA was synthesized using SuperScript III with a 2:1 mix of oligo-dT and random hexamers. A synthetic immune receptor repertoire was used to assess amplification bias, and residual bias was removed computationally. The authors' pipeline ran thus. After raw reads were preprocessed to remove errors, the CDR3 was defined following IMGT conventions as running from the conserved cysteine to phenylalanine. Clonality was computed by normalizing Shannon entropy by log2 of the number of productive unique TCRs and subtracting the result from 1. Scalp TCRbeta sequences were cross-referenced with sorted blood CD4 and CD8 repertoires so that the CD4 or CD8 identity of scalp clones could be inferred. This immuneACCESS table, as held by TCRdb, lists in-frame sequences with V and J called but not all clones. Of the missing ones, under half trace to an unresolved V gene in checked studies; the others have no known cause. Clone size and the V and J calls come from that table; the DNA yielded D and trimming. The sample contains some 110,000 clones, 55% to 65% of them found a single time. The top ten clones comprise around 3% of the sample.

What was sequenced was CD4+ T cells sorted from blood. Recombination joined TRBV29-1 with TRBJ1-1; the D segment cannot be called with confidence. This clonotype was sampled from a human donor in good health. DNA sequence: TGCAGCGTCGCAACAACGAGGAGTGAAGCTTTCTTT. Translated, this is CSVATTRSEAFF.